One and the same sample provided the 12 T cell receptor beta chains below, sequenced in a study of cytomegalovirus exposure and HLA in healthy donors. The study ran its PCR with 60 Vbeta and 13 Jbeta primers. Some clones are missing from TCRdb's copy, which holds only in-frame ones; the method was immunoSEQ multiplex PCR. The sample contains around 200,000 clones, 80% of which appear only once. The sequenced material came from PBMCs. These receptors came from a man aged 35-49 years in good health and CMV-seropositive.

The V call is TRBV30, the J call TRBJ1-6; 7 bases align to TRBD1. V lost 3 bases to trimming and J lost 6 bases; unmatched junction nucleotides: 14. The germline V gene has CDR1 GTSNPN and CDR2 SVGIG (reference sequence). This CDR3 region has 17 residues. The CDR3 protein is CAWRGSRQGLANSPLHF. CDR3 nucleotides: TGTGCCTGGAGAGGATCTAGACAGGGTTTAGCTAATTCACCCCTCCACTTT.

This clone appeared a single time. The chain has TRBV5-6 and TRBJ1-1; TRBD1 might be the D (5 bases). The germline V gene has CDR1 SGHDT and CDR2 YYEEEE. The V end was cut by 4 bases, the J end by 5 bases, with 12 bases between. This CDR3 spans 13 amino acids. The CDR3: CASSGTRGTEAFF. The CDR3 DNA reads TGTGCCAGCAGCGGCACAAGGGGTACTGAAGCTTTCTTT. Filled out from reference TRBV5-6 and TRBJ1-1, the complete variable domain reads DAGVTQSPTHLIKTRGQQVTLRCSPKSGHDTVSWYQQALGQGPQFIFQYYEEEERQRGNFPDRFSGHQFPNYSSELNVNALLLGDSALYLCASSGTRGTEAFFGQGTRLTVV.

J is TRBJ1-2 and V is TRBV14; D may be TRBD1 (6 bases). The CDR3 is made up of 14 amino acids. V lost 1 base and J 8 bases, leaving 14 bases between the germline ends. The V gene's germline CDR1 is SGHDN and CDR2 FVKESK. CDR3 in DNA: TGTGCCAGCAGCCAAGGACAGGCCCTAGGGGGCTACACCTTC. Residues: CASSQGQALGGYTF.

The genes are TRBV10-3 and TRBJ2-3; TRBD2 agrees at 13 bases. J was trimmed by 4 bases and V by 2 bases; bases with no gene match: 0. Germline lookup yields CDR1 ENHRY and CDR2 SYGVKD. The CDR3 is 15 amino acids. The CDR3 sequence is CAISETSGGADTQYF. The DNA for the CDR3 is TGTGCCATCAGTGAGACTAGCGGGGGGGCAGATACGCAGTATTTT.

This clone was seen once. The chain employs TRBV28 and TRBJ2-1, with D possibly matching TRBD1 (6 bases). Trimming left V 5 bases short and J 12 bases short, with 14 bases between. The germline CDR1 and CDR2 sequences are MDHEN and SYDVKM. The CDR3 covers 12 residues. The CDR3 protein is CASSTGTIAQFF. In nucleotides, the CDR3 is TGTGCCAGCAGTACTGGGACAATAGCGCAGTTCTTC.

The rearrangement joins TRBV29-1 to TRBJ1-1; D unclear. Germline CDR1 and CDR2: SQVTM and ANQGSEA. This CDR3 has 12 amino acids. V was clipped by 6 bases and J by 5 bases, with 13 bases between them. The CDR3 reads CSVGFTGTEAFF. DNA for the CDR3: TGCAGCGTCGGTTTTACGGGGACTGAAGCTTTCTTT.

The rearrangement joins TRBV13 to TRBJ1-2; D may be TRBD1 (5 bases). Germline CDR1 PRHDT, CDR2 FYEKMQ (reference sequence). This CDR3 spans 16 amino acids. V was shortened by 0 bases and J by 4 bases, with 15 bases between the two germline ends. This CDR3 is CASSLGGTVSLYGYTF. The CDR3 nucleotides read TGTGCCAGCAGCTTAGGCGGGACTGTGTCCCTCTATGGCTACACCTTC. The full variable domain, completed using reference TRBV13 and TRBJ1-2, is AAGVIQSPRHLIKEKRETATLKCYPIPRHDTVYWYQQGPGQDPQFLISFYEKMQSDKGSIPDRFSAQQFSDYHSELNMSSLELGDSALYFCASSLGGTVSLYGYTFGSGTRLTVV.

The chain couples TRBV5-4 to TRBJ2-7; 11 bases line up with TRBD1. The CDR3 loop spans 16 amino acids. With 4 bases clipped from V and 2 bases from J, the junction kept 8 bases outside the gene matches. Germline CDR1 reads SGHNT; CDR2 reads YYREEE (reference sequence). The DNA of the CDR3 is TGTGCCAGCAGCAACTTTGGACAGGGGGCTACCTACGAGCAGTACTTC. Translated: CASSNFGQGATYEQYF.

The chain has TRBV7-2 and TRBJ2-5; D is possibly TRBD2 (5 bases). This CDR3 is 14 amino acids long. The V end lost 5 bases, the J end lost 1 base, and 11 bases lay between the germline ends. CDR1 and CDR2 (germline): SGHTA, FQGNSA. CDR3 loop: CASSLRGPQETQYF. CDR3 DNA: TGTGCCAGCAGCCTCCGGGGTCCCCAAGAGACCCAGTACTTC.

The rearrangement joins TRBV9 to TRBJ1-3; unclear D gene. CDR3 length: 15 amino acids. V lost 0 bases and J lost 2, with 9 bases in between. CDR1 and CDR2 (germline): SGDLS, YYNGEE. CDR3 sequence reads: CASSVDLGAGNTIYF. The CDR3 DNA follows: TGTGCCAGCAGCGTAGATCTCGGGGCTGGAAACACCATATATTTT.

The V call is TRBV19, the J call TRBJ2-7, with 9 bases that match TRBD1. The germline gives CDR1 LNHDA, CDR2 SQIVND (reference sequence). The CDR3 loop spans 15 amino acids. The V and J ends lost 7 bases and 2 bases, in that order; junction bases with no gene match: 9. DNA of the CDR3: TGTGCCAGTATTCCCACCGGGACAGGGCCCTACGAGCAGTACTTC. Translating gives CASIPTGTGPYEQYF. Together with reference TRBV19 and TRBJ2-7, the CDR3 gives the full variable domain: DGGITQSPKYLFRKEGQNVTLSCEQNLNHDAMYWYRQDPGQGLRLIYYSQIVNDFQKGDIAEGYSVSREKKESFPLTVTSAQKNPTAFYLCASIPTGTGPYEQYFGPGTRLTVT.

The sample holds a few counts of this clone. The CDR3 DNA reads TGCGCCAGCAGCAGGACAGGGCCCGCGGGGGAGCAGTACTTC. Encoded protein: CASSRTGPAGEQYF. The V gene is TRBV5-1, the J gene TRBJ2-7; 8 bases line up with TRBD1. The V and J ends lost 4 bases and 7 bases, in that order; junction bases with no gene match: 10. Germline CDR1 and CDR2: SGHRS and YFSETQ. The CDR3 is made up of 14 amino acids.